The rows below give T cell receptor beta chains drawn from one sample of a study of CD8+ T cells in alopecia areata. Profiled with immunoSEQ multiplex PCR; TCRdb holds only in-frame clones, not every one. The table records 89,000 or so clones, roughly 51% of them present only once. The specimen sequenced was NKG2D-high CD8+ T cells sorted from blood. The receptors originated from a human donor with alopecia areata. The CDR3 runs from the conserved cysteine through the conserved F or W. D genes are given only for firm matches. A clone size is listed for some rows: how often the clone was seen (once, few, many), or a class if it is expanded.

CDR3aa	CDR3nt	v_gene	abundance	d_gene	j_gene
CAWSVEYGYTF	TGTGCCTGGAGTGTAGAATATGGCTACACCTTC	TRBV30	-	-	TRBJ1-2
CASSPGPLLTSGGAGGQFF	TGTGCCAGCAGCCCGGGCCCCTTATTGACTAGCGGGGGGGCGGGAGGTCAGTTCTTC	TRBV7-2	-	TRBD2	TRBJ2-1
CASSQSTSGRPSSYNEQFF	TGTGCCAGCAGCCAATCGACTAGCGGGAGGCCTAGCTCCTACAATGAGCAGTTCTTC	TRBV13	few	TRBD2	TRBJ2-1
CASSPPGGSEQYF	TGTGCCAGCAGCCCCCCGGGGGGGTCCGAGCAGTACTTC	TRBV7-9	-	TRBD2	TRBJ2-7
CATRVLNYGYTF	TGTGCCACCAGGGTCCTTAACTATGGCTACACCTTC	TRBV2	-	-	TRBJ1-2
CSVLRGGPNYEQYF	TGCAGCGTCCTAAGGGGGGGGCCGAACTACGAGCAGTACTTC	TRBV29-1	few	-	TRBJ2-7
CASSYLGARGQDTQYF	TGTGCCAGCAGTTACCTAGGGGCCAGGGGGCAGGATACGCAGTATTTT	TRBV6-6	-	TRBD1	TRBJ2-3
CASSTTGGGLEDTQYF	TGTGCCAGCAGCACGACAGGGGGTGGGCTGGAAGATACGCAGTATTTT	TRBV7-9	-	TRBD1	TRBJ2-3
CASSYGGEGDQPQHF	TGTGCCAGCAGTTACGGGGGTGAGGGTGATCAGCCCCAGCATTTT	TRBV6-6	once	-	TRBJ1-5
CASSLWGDLNTEAFF	TGTGCCAGCAGTCTTTGGGGGGACCTGAACACTGAAGCTTTCTTT	TRBV13	-	-	TRBJ1-1
CASSLGQGVVNEQFF	TGTGCCAGCAGCTTAGGACAGGGGGTAGTCAATGAGCAGTTCTTC	TRBV7-2	-	TRBD1	TRBJ2-1
CAWSPTSGIYNEQFF	TGTGCCTGGAGTCCCACTAGCGGGATCTACAATGAGCAGTTCTTC	TRBV30	-	TRBD2	TRBJ2-1
CATEPQGGGTGELFF	TGTGCCACCGAACCTCAGGGAGGGGGGACCGGGGAGCTGTTTTTT	TRBV28	-	-	TRBJ2-2
CASSTTSGGSYNEQFF	TGTGCCAGCAGCACGACTAGCGGTGGTTCCTACAATGAGCAGTTCTTC	TRBV28	-	TRBD2	TRBJ2-1
CASSSSRGQGKEQYF	TGTGCCAGCAGCTCATCTCGGGGACAGGGGAAGGAGCAGTACTTC	TRBV5-4	medium-sized	TRBD1	TRBJ2-7
CASSHPGVNQPQHF	TGCGCCAGCAGCCACCCAGGGGTCAATCAGCCCCAGCATTTT	TRBV4-1	-	-	TRBJ1-5
CASRTIGTNSYEQYF	TGTGCCAGCAGAACCATCGGGACGAATTCCTACGAGCAGTACTTC	TRBV6-5	-	-	TRBJ2-7
CASSGGTEAFF	TGTGCCAGCAGTGGAGGCACTGAAGCTTTCTTT	TRBV27	-	-	TRBJ1-1
CASSYLESTDTQYF	TGTGCCAGCAGTTACTTGGAGAGCACAGATACGCAGTATTTT	TRBV6-5	-	-	TRBJ2-3
CASSVVGGGLQDTQYF	TGTGCCAGCAGCGTAGTAGGTGGGGGGCTGCAGGATACGCAGTATTTT	TRBV9	-	-	TRBJ2-3
CASSLSHREETQYF	TGTGCCAGCAGTTTATCGCACAGGGAAGAGACCCAGTACTTC	TRBV6-5	-	-	TRBJ2-5
CSVMGPGTGELFF	TGCAGCGTTATGGGGCCAGGAACCGGGGAGCTGTTTTTT	TRBV29-1	-	-	TRBJ2-2
CASSLEGGAEAFF	TGCGCCAGCAGCTTGGAGGGGGGCGCTGAAGCTTTCTTT	TRBV5-1	-	-	TRBJ1-1
CAWSWDRDKEQYF	TGTGCCTGGAGTTGGGACAGGGATAAAGAGCAGTACTTC	TRBV30	-	TRBD1	TRBJ2-7
CASGVGESWYF	TGTGCCAGCGGGGTAGGGGAAAGTTGGTACTTC	TRBV6-6	medium-sized	-	TRBJ2-5
CAWIGKGAYEQYF	TGTGCCTGGATTGGAAAGGGGGCCTACGAGCAGTACTTC	TRBV30	-	-	TRBJ2-7
CSVEGGAVHEQFF	TGCAGCGTTGAGGGGGGGGCAGTCCATGAGCAGTTCTTC	TRBV29-1	-	-	TRBJ2-1
CSVVRGSNEQYF	TGCAGCGTTGTTAGGGGATCGAATGAGCAGTACTTC	TRBV29-1	few	-	TRBJ2-7
CASSGRTAGYTF	TGTGCCAGCAGCGGTCGGACAGCCGGCTACACCTTC	TRBV9	few	-	TRBJ1-2
CAWSNQGNDEQYF	TGTGCCTGGAGTAACCAGGGGAATGACGAGCAGTACTTC	TRBV30	-	-	TRBJ2-7
CASSVAGGGTDTQYF	TGTGCCAGCAGTGTAGCGGGAGGAGGGACAGATACGCAGTATTTT	TRBV2	-	TRBD2	TRBJ2-3
CASSLPSNEQFF	TGCGCCAGCAGCTTGCCCAGCAACGAGCAGTTCTTC	TRBV5-1	-	-	TRBJ2-1
CASSQGQETQYF	TGCGCCAGCAGCCAAGGGCAGGAGACCCAGTACTTC	TRBV4-1	-	-	TRBJ2-5